This paragraph reports one T cell receptor beta chain. Its antigen remains unknown. The CDR3 has 10 amino acids. CDR1 is MNHNS, CDR2 SASEGT, per germline. V was clipped by 2 bases and J by 12 bases, with 6 bases between them. These data are taken from a study of beta chain features in type 1 diabetes. General observations from the study: TCRB CDR3s were moderately but significantly shorter in Type 1 diabetes patients in all four CD4+ subsets.

Sequencing targeted expressed TCRB transcripts, as all isolated RNA had been reverse transcribed. Produced via immunoSEQ multiplex PCR; TCRdb's table is partial and in-frame only. The sample lists some 200,000 clones, approximately 11% occurring once. The chain combines TRBV6-1 with TRBJ2-3, with a tentative D call TRBD1 (5 bases). The receptor's source is a young man in good health. The material sequenced was central memory CD4+ T cells from blood. Here the CDR3 DNA reads TGTGCCAGCAGTGAACGGACACAGTATTTT. As protein: CASSERTQYF.